In this sample, the clone carrying this T cell receptor beta chain turned up once. The sample belongs to a study of blood T cells in healthy people across ages. Study details: Researchers report that template switching captured about one barcoded beta molecule per two T cells.

Using a J-beta primer mix together with a sample-barcoded 5' primer, a second PCR was run for roughly 7 to 12 cycles. TCRdb reprocessed the 5' RACE reads via MiXCR and lists one record per CDR3 protein. Of about 670,000 distinct CDR3 sequences listed, roughly half are singletons. The sample comprised blood. The origin of this receptor is a woman aged 80 or over in good health.

The CDR3 DNA sequence: TGCGCCAGCAGCTTGGACCAGGGCGGCGAAGAGACCCAGTACTTC. Protein sequence: CASSLDQGGEETQYF. This sequence joins TRBV5-1 and TRBJ2-5; tentative D call: TRBD1 (5 bases). The germline V and J ends were trimmed by 0 bases and 3 bases, with 12 bases remaining between them. The CDR3 is 15 amino acids. Germline-derived CDR1 and CDR2 are SGHRS and YFSETQ. Full variable domain (missing parts from reference TRBV5-1 and TRBJ2-5): KAGVTQTPRYLIKTRGQQVTLSCSPISGHRSVSWYQQTPGQGLQFLFEYFSETQRNKGNFPGRFSGRQFSNSRSEMNVSTLELGDSALYLCASSLDQGGEETQYFGPGTRLLVL.